These T cell receptor beta chains were read from a single sample in a study of shared clonotypes between healthy human individuals. TCRdb's table, derived via immunoSEQ multiplex PCR, lists solely in-frame clones and lacks some. The table includes about 2.1 million clones, 90% to 95% detected once. The sample was naive CD8+ T cells from PBMCs. The receptors here all came from a man aged 18 to 29 in good health. Some clones in this sample may be carry-over from other donors' samples. The CDR3 runs from the conserved cysteine through the conserved F or W. Fields, in order: D gene, V gene, J gene, clone size, CDR3 protein, CDR3 DNA. A D gene is named only where the DNA matches it firmly. Size is stated for part of the rows, as once, few or many counts, or as a class when the clone is expanded.

d_call: NA; v_call: TRBV27; j_call: TRBJ2-5; clone_size: once; cdr3_aa: CASGLVPEETQYF; cdr3_nt: TGTGCCAGCGGCCTAGTTCCGGAAGAGACCCAGTACTTC
d_call: NA; v_call: TRBV4-1; j_call: TRBJ1-2; clone_size: NA; cdr3_aa: CASSPTNGAPYGYTF; cdr3_nt: TGCGCCAGCAGCCCGACCAACGGGGCGCCCTATGGCTACACCTTC
d_call: TRBD1; v_call: TRBV15; j_call: TRBJ2-5; clone_size: NA; cdr3_aa: CATSREAGGETQYF; cdr3_nt: TGTGCCACCAGCAGGGAGGCAGGGGGAGAGACCCAGTACTTC
d_call: TRBD1; v_call: TRBV27; j_call: TRBJ1-2; clone_size: NA; cdr3_aa: CASRARQGGFYGYTF; cdr3_nt: TGTGCCAGCCGGGCGCGACAGGGAGGCTTCTATGGCTACACCTTC
d_call: TRBD2; v_call: TRBV29-1; j_call: TRBJ2-7; clone_size: NA; cdr3_aa: CSYRASGRYEQYF; cdr3_nt: TGCAGTTATCGGGCTAGCGGGCGATACGAGCAGTACTTC
d_call: TRBD1; v_call: TRBV2; j_call: TRBJ2-7; clone_size: NA; cdr3_aa: CASRDRTGAPYEQYF; cdr3_nt: TGTGCCAGCAGAGATAGGACAGGAGCACCCTACGAGCAGTACTTC
d_call: TRBD2; v_call: TRBV7-6; j_call: TRBJ2-3; clone_size: NA; cdr3_aa: CASSLTQAGVITDTQYF; cdr3_nt: TGTGCCAGCAGCTTAACCCAAGCGGGAGTTATTACAGATACGCAGTATTTT
d_call: NA; v_call: TRBV28; j_call: TRBJ1-5; clone_size: NA; cdr3_aa: CASSSLSYNQPQHF; cdr3_nt: TGTGCCAGCAGTTCGTTGAGCTACAATCAGCCCCAGCATTTT
d_call: NA; v_call: TRBV7-9; j_call: TRBJ2-1; clone_size: NA; cdr3_aa: CASSLIPSSYNEQFF; cdr3_nt: TGTGCCAGCAGCCTGATACCCAGCTCCTACAATGAGCAGTTCTTC
d_call: NA; v_call: TRBV7-9; j_call: TRBJ2-7; clone_size: NA; cdr3_aa: CASSPARVGGGPGDEQYF; cdr3_nt: TGTGCCAGCAGCCCGGCCCGAGTTGGGGGGGGCCCCGGCGACGAGCAGTACTTC
d_call: TRBD1; v_call: TRBV6-1; j_call: TRBJ1-4; clone_size: NA; cdr3_aa: CASSEQWAGGFEKLFF; cdr3_nt: TGTGCCAGCAGTGAACAGTGGGCAGGGGGATTCGAAAAACTGTTTTTT
d_call: NA; v_call: TRBV27; j_call: TRBJ2-1; clone_size: NA; cdr3_aa: CASTSGNRRGEQFF; cdr3_nt: TGTGCCAGCACCTCGGGCAATCGGAGGGGCGAGCAGTTCTTC
d_call: NA; v_call: TRBV9; j_call: TRBJ1-1; clone_size: NA; cdr3_aa: CASSVGGALRTGAFF; cdr3_nt: TGTGCCAGCAGCGTAGGCGGGGCTCTCCGGACGGGAGCTTTCTTT
d_call: NA; v_call: TRBV15; j_call: TRBJ2-7; clone_size: NA; cdr3_aa: CATSRGSYEQYF; cdr3_nt: TGTGCCACCAGCAGGGGCTCCTACGAGCAGTACTTC
d_call: TRBD2; v_call: TRBV6-6; j_call: TRBJ2-3; clone_size: NA; cdr3_aa: CASTKFLAGPTDTQYF; cdr3_nt: TGTGCCAGCACCAAGTTCCTAGCGGGACCCACAGATACGCAGTATTTT
d_call: TRBD1; v_call: TRBV5-4; j_call: TRBJ1-2; clone_size: NA; cdr3_aa: CASSLQGAQGYTF; cdr3_nt: TGTGCCAGCAGCTTACAGGGGGCGCAAGGCTACACCTTC
d_call: NA; v_call: TRBV5-3; j_call: TRBJ2-7; clone_size: NA; cdr3_aa: CARSLIDTLPSYEQYF; cdr3_nt: TGTGCCAGAAGCTTGATTGACACTCTCCCCTCCTACGAGCAGTACTTC
d_call: NA; v_call: TRBV7-9; j_call: TRBJ2-1; clone_size: once; cdr3_aa: CASSLAPAVSYNEQFF; cdr3_nt: TGTGCCAGCAGCTTAGCTCCAGCGGTCTCCTACAATGAGCAGTTCTTC
d_call: NA; v_call: TRBV7-9; j_call: TRBJ2-7; clone_size: NA; cdr3_aa: CASRLGGIEYF; cdr3_nt: TGTGCCAGCAGGTTAGGGGGGATCGAGTACTTC
d_call: NA; v_call: TRBV28; j_call: TRBJ2-7; clone_size: NA; cdr3_aa: CASSPQQGLSYEQYF; cdr3_nt: TGTGCCAGCAGTCCTCAACAGGGACTCTCCTACGAGCAGTACTTC
d_call: NA; v_call: TRBV2; j_call: TRBJ2-7; clone_size: NA; cdr3_aa: CASRDTGSYEQYF; cdr3_nt: TGTGCCAGCAGGGACACCGGCTCCTACGAGCAGTACTTC
d_call: NA; v_call: TRBV5-1; j_call: TRBJ2-7; clone_size: NA; cdr3_aa: CTSSLHQGSEQYF; cdr3_nt: TGCACCAGCAGCTTGCACCAGGGGAGCGAGCAGTACTTC
d_call: TRBD2; v_call: TRBV11-2; j_call: TRBJ2-7; clone_size: NA; cdr3_aa: CASSLGASGRYEQYF; cdr3_nt: TGTGCCAGCAGCTTAGGGGCCAGCGGGAGGTACGAGCAGTACTTC
d_call: NA; v_call: TRBV27; j_call: TRBJ2-3; clone_size: once; cdr3_aa: CASSLTLKGTDTQYF; cdr3_nt: TGTGCCAGCAGTTTAACACTAAAGGGCACAGATACGCAGTATTTT
d_call: NA; v_call: TRBV27; j_call: TRBJ2-1; clone_size: NA; cdr3_aa: CASSLGLYNEQFF; cdr3_nt: TGTGCCAGCAGTTTAGGGCTGTACAATGAGCAGTTCTTC
d_call: NA; v_call: TRBV28; j_call: TRBJ2-5; clone_size: NA; cdr3_aa: CASSFSTVQETQYF; cdr3_nt: TGTGCCAGCAGTTTCTCGACGGTCCAAGAGACCCAGTACTTC
d_call: TRBD2; v_call: TRBV4-1; j_call: TRBJ2-1; clone_size: NA; cdr3_aa: CASSRTARREIIDEQFF; cdr3_nt: TGCGCCAGCAGCCGAACCGCCCGGCGGGAGATCATCGATGAGCAGTTCTTC
d_call: TRBD2; v_call: TRBV2; j_call: TRBJ2-5; clone_size: NA; cdr3_aa: CASSTRGLASQETQYF; cdr3_nt: TGTGCCAGCAGCACCAGAGGACTAGCTAGCCAAGAGACCCAGTACTTC
d_call: NA; v_call: TRBV28; j_call: TRBJ2-7; clone_size: NA; cdr3_aa: CASSLGQYEQYF; cdr3_nt: TGTGCCAGCAGTTTGGGGCAGTACGAGCAGTACTTC
d_call: TRBD2; v_call: TRBV7-9; j_call: TRBJ2-7; clone_size: NA; cdr3_aa: CASTSGLAGPDSYEQYF; cdr3_nt: TGTGCCAGCACCTCGGGACTAGCGGGGCCTGACTCCTACGAGCAGTACTTC
d_call: TRBD1; v_call: TRBV9; j_call: TRBJ1-1; clone_size: NA; cdr3_aa: CASSVGGQNMNTEAFF; cdr3_nt: TGTGCCAGCAGCGTAGGGGGACAGAACATGAACACTGAAGCTTTCTTT
d_call: NA; v_call: TRBV9; j_call: TRBJ2-2; clone_size: NA; cdr3_aa: CASEKSGESTGELFF; cdr3_nt: TGTGCCTCAGAAAAATCCGGGGAATCCACCGGGGAGCTGTTTTTT
d_call: NA; v_call: TRBV27; j_call: TRBJ2-3; clone_size: NA; cdr3_aa: CASSLDRELDTQYF; cdr3_nt: TGTGCCAGCAGTTTGGACCGGGAGTTAGATACGCAGTATTTT
d_call: NA; v_call: TRBV4-3; j_call: TRBJ2-3; clone_size: NA; cdr3_aa: CASSQVAKDTQYF; cdr3_nt: TGCGCCAGCAGCCAAGTCGCCAAAGATACGCAGTATTTT
d_call: NA; v_call: TRBV13; j_call: TRBJ2-7; clone_size: NA; cdr3_aa: CASSLGLTGNEQYF; cdr3_nt: TGTGCCAGCAGCTTAGGTCTGACGGGCAACGAGCAGTACTTC
d_call: TRBD2; v_call: TRBV7-8; j_call: TRBJ2-7; clone_size: NA; cdr3_aa: CASSRRTSGRVGEQYF; cdr3_nt: TGTGCCAGCAGCCGACGGACTAGCGGGAGGGTTGGCGAGCAGTACTTC
d_call: NA; v_call: TRBV9; j_call: TRBJ1-2; clone_size: NA; cdr3_aa: CASSEGGWSGSYNYGYTF; cdr3_nt: TGTGCCAGCAGCGAGGGAGGGTGGAGCGGATCTTATAACTATGGCTACACCTTC
d_call: NA; v_call: TRBV9; j_call: TRBJ1-2; clone_size: few; cdr3_aa: CASSAEGLRSYGYTF; cdr3_nt: TGTGCCAGCAGCGCGGAGGGGCTTCGTAGCTATGGCTACACCTTC
d_call: NA; v_call: TRBV6-6; j_call: TRBJ1-5; clone_size: NA; cdr3_aa: CASSYSGGGNQPQHF; cdr3_nt: TGTGCCAGCAGTTACTCCGGGGGAGGCAATCAGCCCCAGCATTTT
d_call: NA; v_call: TRBV11-2; j_call: TRBJ2-1; clone_size: NA; cdr3_aa: CASSPTGAYNEQFF; cdr3_nt: TGTGCCAGCAGCCCAACGGGGGCGTACAATGAGCAGTTCTTC
d_call: NA; v_call: TRBV4-3; j_call: TRBJ1-2; clone_size: once; cdr3_aa: CASSQDRSIYGYTF; cdr3_nt: TGCGCCAGCAGCCAAGATCGGTCTATCTATGGCTACACCTTC
d_call: TRBD1; v_call: TRBV10-3; j_call: TRBJ1-5; clone_size: few; cdr3_aa: CAISEDRVSNQPQHF; cdr3_nt: TGTGCCATCAGTGAGGACAGGGTAAGCAATCAGCCCCAGCATTTT
d_call: NA; v_call: TRBV6-4; j_call: TRBJ2-7; clone_size: NA; cdr3_aa: CASSDTQVSEQYF; cdr3_nt: TGTGCCAGCAGTGATACCCAAGTCTCCGAGCAGTACTTC
d_call: NA; v_call: TRBV18; j_call: TRBJ1-1; clone_size: NA; cdr3_aa: CASSPTETGLMNTEAFF; cdr3_nt: TGTGCCAGCTCACCAACTGAGACAGGATTAATGAACACTGAAGCTTTCTTT
d_call: TRBD2; v_call: TRBV4-3; j_call: TRBJ2-2; clone_size: NA; cdr3_aa: CASSEGLWRGSTGELFF; cdr3_nt: TGCGCCAGCAGCGAAGGCTTGTGGCGGGGGAGTACCGGGGAGCTGTTTTTT
d_call: NA; v_call: TRBV5-8; j_call: TRBJ1-1; clone_size: NA; cdr3_aa: CASSLRRSEAFF; cdr3_nt: TGTGCCAGCAGCTTGCGGAGATCTGAAGCTTTCTTT
d_call: NA; v_call: TRBV14; j_call: TRBJ2-1; clone_size: NA; cdr3_aa: CASSHSDWRDRYNEQFF; cdr3_nt: TGTGCCAGCAGCCACTCCGACTGGCGGGACAGATACAATGAGCAGTTCTTC